The TCR beta chain described here comes from a study of Ad26.COV2.S vaccination and SARS-CoV-2 variants. The treatment was: over 15 received Ad26.COV2.S at low or high dose, single or two shots; about 5 received placebo; per-sample allocation not given. Day 63 after the first injection of vaccine or placebo was the sampling time. The protocol was immunoSEQ multiplex PCR, while the TCRdb copy is restricted to in-frame clones and leaves out a portion. This table holds some 350,000 clones, roughly nine tenths found once. The V and J ends lost 6 bases and 2 bases respectively, with 14 bases between them. The CDR3 has 15 amino acids. In germline, CDR1 is KGHSH, CDR2 LQKENI. Study-wide points: The TCR-based breadth and depth measures might underestimate overall T cell responses.

As for this clone: Its specificity is unknown.

The specimen comprised peripheral blood, sampled in a trial of Ad26.COV2.S vaccine versus placebo. This TCR was sampled from a person between 18 and 59 years old who received the Ad26.COV2.S COVID-19 vaccine or a placebo. The gene calls are TRBV18 and TRBJ1-3; D gene uncertain. The CDR3 DNA follows: TGTGCCAGCTCCCCGTCCGGCCCGCCTGGAAACACCATATATTTT. Translated: CASSPSGPPGNTIYF. The full variable domain, with the rest looked up from reference TRBV18 and TRBJ1-3, is NAGVMQNPRHLVRRRGQEARLRCSPMKGHSHVYWYRQLPEEGLKFMVYLQKENIIDESGMPKERFSAEFPKEGPSILRIQQVVRGDSAAYFCASSPSGPPGNTIYFGEGSWLTVV.